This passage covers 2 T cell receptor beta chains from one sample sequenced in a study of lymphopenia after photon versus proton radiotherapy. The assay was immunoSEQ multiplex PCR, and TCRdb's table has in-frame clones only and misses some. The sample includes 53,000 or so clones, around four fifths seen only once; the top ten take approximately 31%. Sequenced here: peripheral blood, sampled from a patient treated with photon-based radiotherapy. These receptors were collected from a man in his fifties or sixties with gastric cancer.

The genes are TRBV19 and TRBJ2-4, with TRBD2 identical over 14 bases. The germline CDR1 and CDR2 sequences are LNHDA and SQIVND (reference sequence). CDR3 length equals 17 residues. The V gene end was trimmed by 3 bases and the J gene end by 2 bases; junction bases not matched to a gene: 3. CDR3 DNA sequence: TGTGCCAGTAGTATGCGACTAGCGGGAGGGACCAAAAACATTCAGTACTTC. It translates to CASSMRLAGGTKNIQYF.

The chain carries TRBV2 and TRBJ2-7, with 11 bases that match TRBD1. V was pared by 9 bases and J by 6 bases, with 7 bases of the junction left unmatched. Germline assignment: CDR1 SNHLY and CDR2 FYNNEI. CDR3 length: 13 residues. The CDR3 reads CASFGTGGGEQYF. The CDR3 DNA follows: TGTGCCAGTTTCGGGACAGGGGGAGGCGAGCAGTACTTC.